This entry lists 6 T cell receptor beta chains sequenced from one sample in a study of T cell changes during pregnancy in multiple sclerosis. The repertoire was sequenced with immunoSEQ multiplex PCR; TCRdb's copy has only in-frame clones and lacks some. The sample gives 55,000 to 70,000 clones, 90% of which show up once; more than 2% is in the top ten. This specimen consisted of peripheral blood, obtained in the first trimester of pregnancy. All receptors come from a female donor in good health, enrolled as a control in a pregnancy study.

The genes are TRBV10-3 and TRBJ2-5; no reliable D call. Trimming pared 3 bases from V and 5 bases from J, leaving 7 bases between. Germline-derived CDR1 and CDR2 are ENHRY and SYGVKD. The CDR3 has 12 amino acids. CDR3 DNA: TGTGCCATCAGTGACCAGTCGGAGACCCAGTACTTC. Amino acids: CAISDQSETQYF.

The table lists this clone with a few counts. This chain joins TRBV27 and TRBJ1-2, with 9 nucleotides matching TRBD1. The J segment lost 6 bases and the V segment lost 8 bases, leaving 13 bases of the junction unmatched. The CDR3 is 15 residues long. Germline CDR1 MNHEY, CDR2 SMNVEV (reference sequence). This CDR3 is CASGAIRQGVDGYTF. The CDR3 DNA reads TGTGCCAGCGGCGCAATCCGACAGGGGGTCGATGGCTACACCTTC.

This rearrangement joins TRBV30 to TRBJ2-7; 7 bases fit TRBD1. Germline V gene data show CDR1 as GTSNPN and CDR2 as SVGIG (reference sequence). The CDR3 totals 14 residues. V shed 0 bases, J shed 2 bases, and the junction held 4 bases outside the gene matches. The DNA of the CDR3 is TGTGCCTGGAGTGTACAGGGGCCTACCTACGAGCAGTACTTC. Translating it yields CAWSVQGPTYEQYF. The whole variable domain, filled in from reference TRBV30 and TRBJ2-7, reads SQTIHQWPATLVQPVGSPLSLECTVEGTSNPNLYWYRQAAGRGLQLLFYSVGIGQISSEVPQNLSASRPQDRQFILSSKKLLLSDSGFYLCAWSVQGPTYEQYFGPGTRLTVT.

The genes are TRBV5-1 and TRBJ2-1; no definite D call. The germline V gene has CDR1 SGHRS and CDR2 YFSETQ. Trimming took off 1 base at V and 3 bases at J, with 14 bases between the two ends. The CDR3 has 16 residues. The CDR3 DNA reads TGCGCCAGCAGCTTGTCTCCAGGCCCAAGCTACAATGAGCAGTTCTTC. This encodes CASSLSPGPSYNEQFF.

This clone was seen only once. The V and J genes are TRBV6-1 and TRBJ2-2; D not resolved. Deletions cut 7 bases from V and 3 bases from J, with 9 bases between. This CDR3 region has 13 residues. Germline V gene lookup returns CDR1 MNHNS and CDR2 SASEGT. The CDR3 spells CASTLDYTGELFF. The DNA of the CDR3 is TGTGCCAGCACCTTAGACTACACCGGGGAGCTGTTTTTT.

This clone was observed a single time. The rearrangement links TRBV4-2 to TRBJ1-1; maybe TRBD1 (5 bases). The CDR3 is made up of 17 amino acids. Germline CDR1 and CDR2: LGHNA and YNFKEQ. Trimming cost V 1 base and J 0 bases, with 15 bases left between them. This CDR3 is CASSQVSSGILNTEAFF. The CDR3, as DNA: TGTGCCAGCAGCCAAGTGTCTTCAGGGATCCTGAACACTGAAGCTTTCTTT.